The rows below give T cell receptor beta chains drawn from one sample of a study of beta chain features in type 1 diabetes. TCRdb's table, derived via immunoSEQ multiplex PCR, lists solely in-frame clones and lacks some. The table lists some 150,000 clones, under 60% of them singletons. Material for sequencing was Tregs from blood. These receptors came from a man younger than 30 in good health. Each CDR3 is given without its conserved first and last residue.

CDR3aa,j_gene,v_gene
ASFTGGRTEAF,TRBJ1-1,TRBV7-2
ASSYLGTGGRDTQY,TRBJ2-3,TRBV6-5
ASSPDRGLYEQY,TRBJ2-7,TRBV18
ASSLGGTSGYNEQF,TRBJ2-1,TRBV5-4
ASSQLAGVPREQF,TRBJ2-1,TRBV4-3
ASTRTRHEAF,TRBJ1-1,TRBV6-1
AWSRGARYEQY,TRBJ2-7,TRBV30
AWSVLLHTGELF,TRBJ2-2,TRBV30
ASSLGTGQVTDTQY,TRBJ2-3,TRBV7-2
ASSLGGVVNEQF,TRBJ2-1,TRBV11-2
ASSPLAGGWSEQY,TRBJ2-7,TRBV7-2
ASSVGQGREKLF,TRBJ1-4,TRBV9
ASSQDLKLDSRANYGYT,TRBJ1-2,TRBV4-1
ASSFWTSGTDTQY,TRBJ2-3,TRBV9
ASSLNRLGYEQY,TRBJ2-7,TRBV18
ASRKGQINEKLF,TRBJ1-4,TRBV2
ASSGRLAQNEQF,TRBJ2-1,TRBV28
ASSFLSTQY,TRBJ2-7,TRBV6-1
SVEFLDRNLNTEAF,TRBJ1-1,TRBV29-1
AISNRGSSYEQY,TRBJ2-7,TRBV10-3
ASSRLPGLAGAETQY,TRBJ2-5,TRBV4-3
ASSIPSRTEAF,TRBJ1-1,TRBV19